A single TCR beta chain is shown here with its context. Here immunoSEQ multiplex PCR was the method, and the copy in TCRdb shows in-frame clones only, minus some. Of tens of thousands of clones in the sample, around 79% were seen once. Time point in this sample: pretreatment peripheral blood. The data were taken from a study of PD-L1 blockade in urothelial cancer. In the study overall: Between 0 and 3 prior chemotherapy regimens had been given to patients. Blood was evaluated 3 weeks (second dose) and 6 weeks after therapy began. A median approximately 140,000 T cells were found in blood samples.

Germline CDR1 reads SGHNT; CDR2 reads YENEEA. The CDR3 extends over 18 amino acids. After removal of 0 bases from V and 5 bases from J, the junction contained 12 bases not matched to a gene. The chain recombines TRBV11-3 with TRBJ2-3; 9 nucleotides line up with TRBD2. The specimen was PBMCs, collected around atezolizumab (anti-PD-L1) treatment. This clonotype was obtained from a man in his 70s with urothelial cancer. The CDR3 sequence: CASSLEADAGGPKDTQYF. The CDR3 nucleotides read TGTGCCAGCAGCTTAGAAGCCGACGCGGGAGGGCCTAAAGATACGCAGTATTTT. Using reference TRBV11-3 and TRBJ2-3 for the parts outside the CDR3, the full variable domain is EAGVVQSPRYKIIEKKQPVAFWCNPISGHNTLYWYLQNLGQGPELLIRYENEEAVDDSQLPKDRFSAERLKGVDSTLKIQPAELGDSAVYLCASSLEADAGGPKDTQYFGPGTRLTVL.